This note documents a single T cell receptor (beta chain) sequence. As yet, its antigen is unknown. This sample is part of a study of chemoradiotherapy in HPV16-positive cancers. Study summary: Candidate HPV-specific clones and shared TCR motifs came from two HPV16-positive patients. Study-wide results and caveats: HPV-responsive T-cell expansion during chemoradiotherapy was linked to improved recurrence-free survival in HPV16-positive patients. The functional HPV-specific definition rests on just two HPV16-positive patients.

The V end was cut by 0 bases, the J end by 2 bases, with 10 bases between. The CDR3 sequence is 15 residues long. Germline V gene sequence: CDR1 SGDLS, CDR2 YYNGEE. Data came from immunoSEQ multiplex PCR; TCRdb stores just in-frame clones and leaves some out. The sample yields about 23,000 clones, about 90% seen once. This TCR derives from a human donor with HPV-associated anogenital cancer. J is TRBJ2-3 and V is TRBV9; D is unresolved. Sample: blood, taken from a patient who underwent chemoradiotherapy. The CDR3 bases are TGTGCCAGCAGCGTAGGTGGGGTCACCACAGATACGCAGTATTTT. This translates into CASSVGGVTTDTQYF. Supplemented by reference TRBV9 and TRBJ2-3, the full variable domain reads DSGVTQTPKHLITATGQRVTLRCSPRSGDLSVYWYQQSLDQGLQFLIQYYNGEERAKGNILERFSAQQFPDLHSELNLSSLELGDSALYFCASSVGGVTTDTQYFGPGTRLTVL.